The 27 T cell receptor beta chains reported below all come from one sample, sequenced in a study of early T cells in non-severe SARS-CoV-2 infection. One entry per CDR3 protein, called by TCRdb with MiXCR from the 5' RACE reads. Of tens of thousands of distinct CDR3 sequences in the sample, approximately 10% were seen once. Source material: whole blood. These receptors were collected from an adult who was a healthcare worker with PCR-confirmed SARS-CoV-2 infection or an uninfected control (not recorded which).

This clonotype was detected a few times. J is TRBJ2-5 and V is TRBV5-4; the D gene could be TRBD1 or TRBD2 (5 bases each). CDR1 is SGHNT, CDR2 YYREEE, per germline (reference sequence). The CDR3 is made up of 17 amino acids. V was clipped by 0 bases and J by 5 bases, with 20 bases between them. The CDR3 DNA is TGTGCCAGCAGCTTGGGGCCGTCGGGGCGCCCCGCGGAGACCCAGTACTTC. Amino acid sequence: CASSLGPSGRPAETQYF.

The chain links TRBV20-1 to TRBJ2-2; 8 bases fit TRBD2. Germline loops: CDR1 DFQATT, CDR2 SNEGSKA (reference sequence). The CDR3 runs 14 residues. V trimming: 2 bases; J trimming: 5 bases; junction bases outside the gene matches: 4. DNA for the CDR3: TGCAGTGCTAGACTAGCGGGTGAGACCGGGGAGCTGTTTTTT. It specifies CSARLAGETGELFF.

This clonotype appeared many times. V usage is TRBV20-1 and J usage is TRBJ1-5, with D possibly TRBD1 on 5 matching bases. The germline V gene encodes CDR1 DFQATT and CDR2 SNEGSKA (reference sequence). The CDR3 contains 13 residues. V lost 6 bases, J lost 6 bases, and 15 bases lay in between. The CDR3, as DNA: TGCAGTGCGATGGGGGTCAGCGTTCAGCCCCAGCATTTT. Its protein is CSAMGVSVQPQHF.

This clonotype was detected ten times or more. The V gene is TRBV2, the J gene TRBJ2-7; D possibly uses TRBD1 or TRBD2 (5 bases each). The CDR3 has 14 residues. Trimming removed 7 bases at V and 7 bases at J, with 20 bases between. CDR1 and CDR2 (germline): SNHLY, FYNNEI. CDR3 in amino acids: CASTQGRALREQYF. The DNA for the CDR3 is TGTGCCAGCACCCAGGGACGGGCTCTGCGGGAGCAGTACTTC.

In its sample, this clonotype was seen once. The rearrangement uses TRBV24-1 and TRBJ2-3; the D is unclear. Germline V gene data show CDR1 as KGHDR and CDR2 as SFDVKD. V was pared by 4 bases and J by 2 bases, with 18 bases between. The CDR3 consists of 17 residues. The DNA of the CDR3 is TGTGCCACCAGTGAATCCACAGAACGAGCTTACACAGATACGCAGTATTTT. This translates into CATSESTERAYTDTQYF.

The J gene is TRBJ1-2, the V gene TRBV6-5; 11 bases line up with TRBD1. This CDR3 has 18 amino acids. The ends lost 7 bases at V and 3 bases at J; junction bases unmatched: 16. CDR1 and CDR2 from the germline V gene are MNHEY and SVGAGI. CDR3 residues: CASNPLGTGGSGYYGYTF. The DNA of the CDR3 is TGTGCCAGCAACCCCCTTGGGACAGGGGGGTCGGGGTACTATGGCTACACCTTC.

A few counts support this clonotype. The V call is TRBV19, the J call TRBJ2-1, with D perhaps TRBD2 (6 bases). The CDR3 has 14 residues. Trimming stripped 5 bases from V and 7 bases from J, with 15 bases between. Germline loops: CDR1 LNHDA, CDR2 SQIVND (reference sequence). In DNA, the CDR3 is TGTGCCAGTAGTTTGTCCGGGACTTCGAATGAGCAGTTCTTC. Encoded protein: CASSLSGTSNEQFF. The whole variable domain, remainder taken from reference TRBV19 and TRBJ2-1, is DGGITQSPKYLFRKEGQNVTLSCEQNLNHDAMYWYRQDPGQGLRLIYYSQIVNDFQKGDIAEGYSVSREKKESFPLTVTSAQKNPTAFYLCASSLSGTSNEQFFGPGTRLTVL.

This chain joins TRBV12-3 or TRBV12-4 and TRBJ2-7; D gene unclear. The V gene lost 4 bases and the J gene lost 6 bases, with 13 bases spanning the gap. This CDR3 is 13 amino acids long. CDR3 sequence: CASSSVDRTEQYF. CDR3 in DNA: TGTGCCAGCAGTTCGGTGGATAGGACCGAGCAGTACTTC.

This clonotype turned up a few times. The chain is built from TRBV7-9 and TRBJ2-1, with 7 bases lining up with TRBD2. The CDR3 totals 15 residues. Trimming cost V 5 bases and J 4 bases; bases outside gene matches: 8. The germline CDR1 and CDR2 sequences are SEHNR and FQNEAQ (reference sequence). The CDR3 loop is CASSPRLREYNEQFF. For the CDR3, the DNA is TGTGCCAGCAGCCCCAGGCTGCGGGAGTACAATGAGCAGTTCTTC.

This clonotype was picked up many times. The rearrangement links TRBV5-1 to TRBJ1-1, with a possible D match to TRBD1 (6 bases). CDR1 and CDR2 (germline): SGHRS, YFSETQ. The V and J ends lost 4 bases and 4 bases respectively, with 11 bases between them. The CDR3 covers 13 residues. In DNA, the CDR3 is TGCGCCAGCAGCGATTCCAGGGGCACTGAAGCTTTCTTT. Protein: CASSDSRGTEAFF.

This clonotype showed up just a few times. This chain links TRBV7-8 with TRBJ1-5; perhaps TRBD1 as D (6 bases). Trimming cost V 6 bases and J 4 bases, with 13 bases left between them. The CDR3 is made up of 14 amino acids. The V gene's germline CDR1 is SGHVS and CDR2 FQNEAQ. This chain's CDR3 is CASSSRQGNQPQHF. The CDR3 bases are TGTGCCAGCAGTTCACGTCAGGGGAATCAGCCCCAGCATTTT.

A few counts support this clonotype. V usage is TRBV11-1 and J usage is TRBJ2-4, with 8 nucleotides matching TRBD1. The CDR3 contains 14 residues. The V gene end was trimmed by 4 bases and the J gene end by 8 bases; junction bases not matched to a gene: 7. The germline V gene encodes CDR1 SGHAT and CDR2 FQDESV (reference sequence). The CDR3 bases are TGTGCCAGCAGCTCTAGAGGACAGGGAGACATTCAGTACTTC. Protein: CASSSRGQGDIQYF.

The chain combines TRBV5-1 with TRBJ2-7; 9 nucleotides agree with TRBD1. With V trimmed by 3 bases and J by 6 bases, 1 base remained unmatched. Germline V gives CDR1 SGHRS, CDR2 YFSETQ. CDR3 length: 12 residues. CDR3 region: CASSWTGAEQYF. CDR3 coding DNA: TGCGCCAGCAGCTGGACAGGGGCCGAGCAGTACTTC.

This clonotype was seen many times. The CDR3 loop reads CASSPGPINPTGELFF. DNA of the CDR3: TGCGCCAGCAGCCCCGGACCGATTAACCCGACGGGGGAGCTGTTTTTT. The chain carries TRBV5-1 and TRBJ2-2, with no clear D. Germline CDR1 is SGHRS and CDR2 is YFSETQ. V was trimmed by 4 bases and J by 8 bases, leaving 21 bases between them. CDR3 length: 16 amino acids. The full variable domain, completed using reference TRBV5-1 and TRBJ2-2, is KAGVTQTPRYLIKTRGQQVTLSCSPISGHRSVSWYQQTPGQGLQFLFEYFSETQRNKGNFPGRFSGRQFSNSRSEMNVSTLELGDSALYLCASSPGPINPTGELFFGEGSRLTVL.

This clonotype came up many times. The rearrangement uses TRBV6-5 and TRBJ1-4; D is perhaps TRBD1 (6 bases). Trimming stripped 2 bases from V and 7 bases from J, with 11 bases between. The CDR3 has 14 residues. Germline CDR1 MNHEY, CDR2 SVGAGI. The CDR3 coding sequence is TGTGCCAGCAGTTACCGGCAGGGGAGTGAAAAACTGTTTTTT. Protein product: CASSYRQGSEKLFF.

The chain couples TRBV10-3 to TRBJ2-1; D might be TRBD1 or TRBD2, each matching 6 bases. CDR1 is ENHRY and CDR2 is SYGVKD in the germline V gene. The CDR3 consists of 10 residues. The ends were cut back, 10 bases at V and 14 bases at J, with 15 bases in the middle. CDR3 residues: CATGAASEFF. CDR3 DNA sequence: TGTGCCACGGGGGCAGCCTCCGAGTTCTTC.

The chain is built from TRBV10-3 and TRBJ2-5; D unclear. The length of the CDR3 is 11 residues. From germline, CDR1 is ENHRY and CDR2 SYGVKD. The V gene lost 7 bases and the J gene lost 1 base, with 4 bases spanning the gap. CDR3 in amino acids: CAIMSQETQYF. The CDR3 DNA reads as TGTGCCATCATGTCCCAAGAGACCCAGTACTTC.

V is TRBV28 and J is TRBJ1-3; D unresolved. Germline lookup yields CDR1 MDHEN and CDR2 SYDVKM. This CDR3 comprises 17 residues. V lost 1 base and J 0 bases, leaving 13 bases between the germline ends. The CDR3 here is CASSLFGSSYSGNTIYF. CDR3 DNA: TGTGCCAGCAGTTTATTCGGGTCCAGCTACTCTGGAAACACCATATATTTT.

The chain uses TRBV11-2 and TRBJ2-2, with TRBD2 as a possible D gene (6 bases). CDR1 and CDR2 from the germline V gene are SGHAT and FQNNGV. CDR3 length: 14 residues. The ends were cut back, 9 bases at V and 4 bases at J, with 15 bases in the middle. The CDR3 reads CASNLGGATGELFF. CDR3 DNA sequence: TGTGCCAGTAACCTCGGGGGTGCCACCGGGGAGCTGTTTTTT.

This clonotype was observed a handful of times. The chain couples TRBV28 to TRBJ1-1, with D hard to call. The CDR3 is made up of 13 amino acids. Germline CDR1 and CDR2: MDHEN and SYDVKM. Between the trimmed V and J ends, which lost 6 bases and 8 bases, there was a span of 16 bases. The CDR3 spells CASRPYTGREAFF. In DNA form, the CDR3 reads TGTGCCAGCAGACCCTACACTGGGCGGGAAGCTTTCTTT.

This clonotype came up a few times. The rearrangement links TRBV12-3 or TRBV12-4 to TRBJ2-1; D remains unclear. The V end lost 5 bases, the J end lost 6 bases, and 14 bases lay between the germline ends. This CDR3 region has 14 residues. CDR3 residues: CASSRGFRLNEQFF. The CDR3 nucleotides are TGTGCCAGCAGTCGTGGGTTTCGCCTCAATGAGCAGTTCTTC.

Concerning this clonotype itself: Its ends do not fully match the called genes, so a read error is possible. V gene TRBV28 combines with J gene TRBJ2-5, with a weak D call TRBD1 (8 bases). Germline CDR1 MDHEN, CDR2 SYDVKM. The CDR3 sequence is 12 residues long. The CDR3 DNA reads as TGTGCCAGCAGCCCGCCACAGGGGGGGACCGCCTTC. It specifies CASSPPQGGTAF.

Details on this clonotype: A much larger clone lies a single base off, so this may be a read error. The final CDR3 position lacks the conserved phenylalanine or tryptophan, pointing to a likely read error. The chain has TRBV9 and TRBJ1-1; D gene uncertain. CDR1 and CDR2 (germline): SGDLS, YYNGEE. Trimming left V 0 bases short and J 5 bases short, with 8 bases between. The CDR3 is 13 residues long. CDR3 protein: CASSVGRFTEAFI. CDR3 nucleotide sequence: TGTGCCAGCAGCGTAGGACGGTTTACTGAAGCTTTCATT.

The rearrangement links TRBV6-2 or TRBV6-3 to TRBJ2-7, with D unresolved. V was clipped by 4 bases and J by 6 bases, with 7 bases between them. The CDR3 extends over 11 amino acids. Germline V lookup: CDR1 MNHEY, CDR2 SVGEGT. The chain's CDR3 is CASSLRREQYF. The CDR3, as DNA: TGTGCCAGCAGTTTAAGGCGCGAGCAGTACTTC.

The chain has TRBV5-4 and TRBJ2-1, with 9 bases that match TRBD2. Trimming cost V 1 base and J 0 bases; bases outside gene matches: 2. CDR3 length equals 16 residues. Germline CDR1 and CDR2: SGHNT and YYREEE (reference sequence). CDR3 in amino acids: CASSLLAGSSYNEQFF. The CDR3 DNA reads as TGTGCCAGCAGCTTGCTAGCGGGAAGCTCCTACAATGAGCAGTTCTTC.

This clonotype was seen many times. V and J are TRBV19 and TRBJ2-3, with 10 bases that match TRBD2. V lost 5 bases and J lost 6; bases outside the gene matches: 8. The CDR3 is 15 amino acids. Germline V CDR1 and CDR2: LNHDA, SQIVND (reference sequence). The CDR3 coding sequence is TGTGCCAGTAGTGGGCTAGCGGGAGATCGGGATACGCAGTATTTT. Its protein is CASSGLAGDRDTQYF.

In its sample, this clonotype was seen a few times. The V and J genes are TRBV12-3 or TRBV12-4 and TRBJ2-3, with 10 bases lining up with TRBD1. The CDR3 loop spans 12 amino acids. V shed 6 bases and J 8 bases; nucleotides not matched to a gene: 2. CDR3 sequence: CASRGTGATQYF. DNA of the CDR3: TGTGCCAGCAGGGGGACAGGGGCTACGCAGTATTTT.